This T cell receptor beta chain was sequenced during a study of T cells in localized non-small cell lung cancer. Study-level findings and limits: Owing to sequencing of a solitary tumor region, heterogeneity cannot be discounted. A raised T cell density in blood coincided with lengthier overall survival. Uninvolved nearby lung showed the greatest T cell clonality, exceeding that found in tumor.

Repertoires were generated with immunoSEQ multiplex PCR, while TCRdb's copy carries only in-frame clones and drops some. The repertoire includes more than 15,000 clones, over 75% of them detected once, and 27% sits in the top ten. By its share, this clone is medium-sized. Its specificity is not known. V shed 3 bases and J shed 10 bases, with 13 bases lying between them. Germline V gene sequence: CDR1 SGHRS, CDR2 YFSETQ. This CDR3 has 13 residues. The J gene is TRBJ1-4, the V gene TRBV5-1; perhaps TRBD1 as D (5 bases). This TCR was recovered from a female donor at least 60 years old with stage III squamous cell lung carcinoma. The sequencing here drew on peripheral blood, taken before any cancer treatment. CDR3 residues: CASSSSSGGKLFF. The DNA for the CDR3 is TGCGCCAGCAGCTCCTCTTCGGGGGGAAAACTGTTTTTT.